Listed below are T cell receptor beta chains from one sample, sequenced in a study of CD8+ T cells in alopecia areata. Profiled with immunoSEQ multiplex PCR; TCRdb holds only in-frame clones, not every one. The sample lists more than 140,000 clones, more than 85% occurring once. The sequenced sample was CD8+ T cells sorted from blood, obtained at week 4, from a patient treated with tofacitinib. These receptors came from a human donor with alopecia areata. Each CDR3 is given with its conserved first and last residue. The order of the fields is V gene, J gene, clone size, D gene, CDR3 protein, CDR3 DNA. The D gene is left open where the match is weak. The listing skips clone size in some rows; elsewhere it reads once, few, many or a size class.

TRBV30	TRBJ2-1	.	.	CAWSQTTGEAFF	TGTGCCTGGAGCCAAACTACAGGAGAGGCGTTCTTC
TRBV30	TRBJ2-4	.	TRBD1	CAWSSYRDSLAKNIQYF	TGTGCCTGGAGTTCTTATAGGGACAGCCTAGCCAAAAACATTCAGTACTTC
TRBV6-5	TRBJ2-5	.	.	CASSYSGGETQYF	TGTGCCAGCAGTTACTCGGGGGGAGAGACCCAGTACTTC
TRBV5-4	TRBJ2-7	.	TRBD1	CASSDRQGSYEQYF	TGTGCCAGCAGCGACCGACAGGGTTCCTACGAGCAGTACTTC
TRBV9	TRBJ2-2	.	.	CASSVASGELFF	TGTGCCAGCAGCGTAGCATCCGGGGAGCTGTTTTTT
TRBV2	TRBJ2-7	.	TRBD1	CASKDRGDYEQYF	TGTGCCAGCAAGGACAGGGGAGACTACGAGCAGTACTTC
TRBV10-1	TRBJ1-2	.	.	CASSGPGYTF	TGCGCCAGCTCTGGCCCTGGCTACACCTTC
TRBV4-2	TRBJ2-7	.	.	CASSQEQVHSYEQYF	TGTGCCAGCAGCCAAGAGCAGGTGCACTCCTACGAGCAGTACTTC
TRBV12-5	TRBJ2-1	.	.	CASGLGVRETGNEQFF	TGTGCTAGTGGTTTGGGTGTCAGGGAAACGGGCAATGAGCAGTTCTTC
TRBV30	TRBJ2-7	.	TRBD1	CAWSSGAGGDEQYF	TGTGCCTGGTCGTCAGGGGCAGGGGGAGACGAGCAGTACTTC
TRBV30	TRBJ1-5	.	.	CAWNTREASNQPQHF	TGTGCCTGGAACACCCGGGAGGCTAGCAATCAGCCCCAGCATTTT
TRBV6-1	TRBJ2-7	few	TRBD2	CASSEGLAVSYEQYF	TGTGCCAGCAGTGAAGGACTAGCGGTATCCTACGAGCAGTACTTC
TRBV5-4	TRBJ2-7	.	.	CASSLGQNEQYF	TGTGCCAGCAGCTTGGGGCAGAACGAGCAGTACTTC
TRBV9	TRBJ2-7	.	TRBD2	CASSPPGLAREQYF	TGTGCCAGCAGCCCACCGGGACTAGCGCGGGAGCAGTACTTC
TRBV27	TRBJ2-7	.	.	CASSLTSSYEQYF	TGTGCCAGCAGTCTTACGAGCTCCTACGAGCAGTACTTC
TRBV29-1	TRBJ1-3	.	.	CSVEVFASGNTIYF	TGCAGCGTTGAAGTGTTCGCGTCTGGAAACACCATATATTTT
TRBV7-9	TRBJ2-7	.	.	CASSDPNYEQYF	TGTGCCAGCAGCGACCCAAACTACGAGCAGTACTTC
TRBV27	TRBJ2-3	.	.	CASTRSVTDTQYF	TGTGCCAGCACACGAAGTGTAACAGATACGCAGTATTTT
TRBV9	TRBJ2-5	.	.	CASSVQGFLETQYF	TGTGCCAGCAGCGTACAGGGGTTCTTAGAGACCCAGTACTTC
TRBV7-9	TRBJ2-2	.	.	CASSSPLNREGNTGELFF	TGTGCCAGCAGCTCGCCCCTGAACAGGGAGGGGAACACCGGGGAGCTGTTTTTT
TRBV11-2	TRBJ2-3	.	TRBD2	CASSSSSGNSWDTQYF	TGTGCCAGCAGCTCCTCTAGCGGGAACTCCTGGGATACGCAGTATTTT
TRBV7-9	TRBJ2-2	once	.	CASSFPVTTGELFF	TGTGCCAGCAGCTTCCCAGTCACCACCGGGGAGCTGTTTTTT
TRBV19	TRBJ2-7	once	TRBD1	CASSMGDSSYEQYF	TGTGCCAGTAGTATGGGGGACAGCTCCTACGAGCAGTACTTC
TRBV29-1	TRBJ2-1	.	.	CSLFMGTYNEQFF	TGCAGCCTTTTCATGGGAACCTACAATGAGCAGTTCTTC
TRBV10-1	TRBJ2-3	.	TRBD2	CASSARGTSVEAQYF	TGCGCCAGCAGCGCCCGGGGGACTAGCGTTGAGGCGCAGTATTTT
TRBV5-6	TRBJ2-3	.	TRBD1	CASSSRTGPGSDTQYF	TGTGCCAGCAGCTCGCGGACAGGCCCCGGCTCAGATACGCAGTATTTT
TRBV5-1	TRBJ1-1	.	TRBD1	CASSPGTGDPEAFF	TGCGCCAGCAGCCCCGGGACAGGCGACCCTGAAGCTTTCTTT
TRBV9	TRBJ2-1	.	.	CASSVDKRVGNEQFF	TGTGCCAGCAGCGTGGACAAGAGGGTTGGAAATGAGCAGTTCTTC
TRBV7-2	TRBJ2-3	.	TRBD2	CASSSPRLAPSTDTQYF	TGTGCCAGCAGCTCACCCCGACTAGCGCCTAGCACAGATACGCAGTATTTT
TRBV7-9	TRBJ2-7	.	TRBD1	CASSPVPGQGSYEQYF	TGTGCCAGCAGCCCTGTACCGGGACAGGGGTCCTACGAGCAGTACTTC
TRBV29-1	TRBJ1-1	.	.	CSVYDGTMNTEAFF	TGCAGCGTTTATGACGGAACTATGAACACTGAAGCTTTCTTT
TRBV7-2	TRBJ2-7	.	.	CASGFGTYEQYF	TGTGCCAGCGGTTTCGGGACCTACGAGCAGTACTTC
TRBV9	TRBJ1-5	.	.	CASSEGLSNQPQHF	TGTGCCAGCAGCGAGGGCCTAAGCAATCAGCCCCAGCATTTT
TRBV29-1	TRBJ2-2	.	.	CSVEDRFTGELFF	TGCAGCGTGGAGGACCGGTTCACCGGGGAGCTGTTTTTT
TRBV7-9	TRBJ2-2	once	TRBD1	CASSLAGQGTGELFF	TGTGCCAGCAGCTTAGCGGGACAGGGGACCGGGGAGCTGTTTTTT
TRBV7-9	TRBJ2-1	.	TRBD1	CASSPDRSSYNEQFF	TGTGCCAGCAGCCCGGACAGGAGCTCCTACAATGAGCAGTTCTTC
TRBV27	TRBJ2-3	.	TRBD1	CASSLWTGQTDTQYF	TGTGCCAGCAGTCTCTGGACAGGGCAGACAGATACGCAGTATTTT
TRBV2	TRBJ1-2	.	.	CASETYGYTF	TGTGCCAGCGAGACTTATGGCTACACCTTC
TRBV5-1	TRBJ1-2	.	.	CASSPIPERGYTF	TGCGCCAGCAGCCCAATTCCTGAGCGTGGCTACACCTTC
TRBV19	TRBJ1-2	.	.	CASSPTGNGYGYTF	TGTGCCAGTAGTCCAACAGGGAACGGCTATGGCTACACCTTC